The following is a T cell receptor (beta chain) sequence with its context. Its antigen is undetermined. The PCR had 60 Vbeta and 13 Jbeta primers. Only in-frame clones appear in the TCRdb table, and some are missing; sequencing was by immunoSEQ multiplex PCR. The data contain about 54,000 clones, roughly 84% of them seen just once; the ten biggest clones take up 2.5% to 3.5%. This CDR3 has 12 residues. The J segment lost 7 bases and the V segment lost 2 bases, leaving 1 base of the junction unmatched. CDR1 MRHNA and CDR2 SNTAGT come from the germline V gene. This entry comes from a study of cytomegalovirus exposure and HLA in healthy donors. Study findings and constraints: A reported reduction in N-insertions relative to the roughly 610-donor mean was seen in an Asian-associated ancestry cluster in a later analysis.

The rearrangement links TRBV6-4 to TRBJ2-5, with TRBD2 identical over 7 bases. The source material was PBMCs. The source of this sequence is a woman between 18 and 29 years old in good health and CMV-seronegative. CDR3 region: CASSDGRGTQYF. CDR3 nucleotides: TGTGCCAGCAGTGACGGGAGGGGGACCCAGTACTTC.